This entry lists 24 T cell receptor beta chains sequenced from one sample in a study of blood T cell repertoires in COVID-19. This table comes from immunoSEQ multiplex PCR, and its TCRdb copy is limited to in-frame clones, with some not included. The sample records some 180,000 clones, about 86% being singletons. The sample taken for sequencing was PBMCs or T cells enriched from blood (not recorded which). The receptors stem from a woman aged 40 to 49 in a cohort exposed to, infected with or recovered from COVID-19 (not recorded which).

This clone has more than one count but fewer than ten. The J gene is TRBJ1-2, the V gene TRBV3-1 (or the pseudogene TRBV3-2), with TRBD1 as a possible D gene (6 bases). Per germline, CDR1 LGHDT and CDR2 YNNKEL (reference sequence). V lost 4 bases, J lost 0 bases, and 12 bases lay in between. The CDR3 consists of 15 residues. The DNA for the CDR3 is TGTGCCAGCAGCCTCCGGGACACCCCTAACTATGGCTACACCTTC. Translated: CASSLRDTPNYGYTF.

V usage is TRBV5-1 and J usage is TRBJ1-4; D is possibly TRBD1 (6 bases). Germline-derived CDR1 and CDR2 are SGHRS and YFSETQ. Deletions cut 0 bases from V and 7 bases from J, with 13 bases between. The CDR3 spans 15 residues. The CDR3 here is CASSLAGVTSEKLFF. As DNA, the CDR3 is TGCGCCAGCAGCTTGGCAGGGGTGACGAGTGAAAAACTGTTTTTT.

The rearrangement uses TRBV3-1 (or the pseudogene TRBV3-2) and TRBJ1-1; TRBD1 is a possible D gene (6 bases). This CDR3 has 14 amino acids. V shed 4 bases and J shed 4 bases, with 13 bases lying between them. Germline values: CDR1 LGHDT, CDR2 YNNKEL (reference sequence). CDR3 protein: CASSRLDRITEAFF. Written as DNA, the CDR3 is TGTGCCAGCAGCCGATTAGACAGGATCACTGAAGCTTTCTTT.

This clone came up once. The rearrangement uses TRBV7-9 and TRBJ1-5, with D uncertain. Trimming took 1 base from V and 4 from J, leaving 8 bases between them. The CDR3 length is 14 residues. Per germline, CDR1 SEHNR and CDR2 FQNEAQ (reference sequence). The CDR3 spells CASSLGGLNQPQHF. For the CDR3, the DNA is TGTGCCAGCAGCTTAGGAGGGTTAAATCAGCCCCAGCATTTT. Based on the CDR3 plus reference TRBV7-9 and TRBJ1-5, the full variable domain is DTGVSQNPRHKITKRGQNVTFRCDPISEHNRLYWYRQTLGQGPEFLTYFQNEAQLEKSRLLSDRFSAERPKGSFSTLEIQRTEQGDSAMYLCASSLGGLNQPQHFGDGTRLSIL.

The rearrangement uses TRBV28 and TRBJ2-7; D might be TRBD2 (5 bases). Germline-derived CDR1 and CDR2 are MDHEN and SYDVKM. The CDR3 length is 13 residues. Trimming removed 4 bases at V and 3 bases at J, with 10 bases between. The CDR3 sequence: CASSYGEYYEQYF. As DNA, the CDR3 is TGTGCCAGCAGTTACGGGGAATACTACGAGCAGTACTTC.

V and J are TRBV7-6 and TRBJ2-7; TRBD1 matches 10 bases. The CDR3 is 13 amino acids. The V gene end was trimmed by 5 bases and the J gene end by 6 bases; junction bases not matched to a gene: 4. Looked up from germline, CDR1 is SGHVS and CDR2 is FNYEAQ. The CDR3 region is CASSHRTGGEQYF. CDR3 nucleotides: TGTGCCAGCAGCCACCGGACAGGGGGCGAGCAGTACTTC.

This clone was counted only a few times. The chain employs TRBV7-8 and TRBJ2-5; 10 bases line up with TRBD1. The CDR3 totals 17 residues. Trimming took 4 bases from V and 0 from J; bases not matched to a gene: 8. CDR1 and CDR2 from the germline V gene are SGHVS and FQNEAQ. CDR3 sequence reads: CASSYPETGGYQETQYF. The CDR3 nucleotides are TGTGCCAGCAGCTACCCTGAGACAGGGGGCTACCAAGAGACCCAGTACTTC.

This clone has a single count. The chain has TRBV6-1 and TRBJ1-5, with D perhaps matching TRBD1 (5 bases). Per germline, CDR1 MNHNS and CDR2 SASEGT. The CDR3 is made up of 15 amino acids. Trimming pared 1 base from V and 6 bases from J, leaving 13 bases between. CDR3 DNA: TGTGCCAGCAGTGAAGACGGGGGAGACGGTCAGCCCCAGCATTTT. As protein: CASSEDGGDGQPQHF.

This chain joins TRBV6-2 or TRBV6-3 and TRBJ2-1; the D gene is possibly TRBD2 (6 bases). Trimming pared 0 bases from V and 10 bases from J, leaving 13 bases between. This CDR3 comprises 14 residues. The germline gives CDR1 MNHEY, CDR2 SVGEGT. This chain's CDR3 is CASSYSFAGNEQFF. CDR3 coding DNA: TGTGCCAGCAGTTACTCGTTTGCGGGGAACGAGCAGTTCTTC.

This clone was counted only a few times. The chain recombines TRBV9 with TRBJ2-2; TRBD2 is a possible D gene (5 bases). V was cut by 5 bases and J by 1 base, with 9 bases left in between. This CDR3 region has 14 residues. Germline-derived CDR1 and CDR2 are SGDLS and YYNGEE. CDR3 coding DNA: TGTGCCAGCAGTGGCGGGCGGAACACCGGGGAGCTGTTTTTT. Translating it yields CASSGGRNTGELFF.

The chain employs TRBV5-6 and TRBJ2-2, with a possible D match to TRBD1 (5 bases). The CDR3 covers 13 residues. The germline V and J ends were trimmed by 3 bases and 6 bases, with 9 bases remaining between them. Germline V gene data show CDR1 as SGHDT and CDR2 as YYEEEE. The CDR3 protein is CASSWGEAGELFF. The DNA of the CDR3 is TGTGCCAGCAGCTGGGGCGAGGCCGGGGAGCTGTTTTTT.

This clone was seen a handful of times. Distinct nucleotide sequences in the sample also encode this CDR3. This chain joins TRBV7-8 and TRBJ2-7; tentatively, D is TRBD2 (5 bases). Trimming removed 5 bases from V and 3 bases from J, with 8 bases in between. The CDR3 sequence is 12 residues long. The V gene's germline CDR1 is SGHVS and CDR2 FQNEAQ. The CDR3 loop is CASSLDYYEQYF. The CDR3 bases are TGTGCCAGCAGCCTTGACTACTACGAGCAGTACTTC. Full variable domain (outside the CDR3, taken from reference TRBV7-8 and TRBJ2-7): GAGVSQSPRYKVAKRGQDVALRCDPISGHVSLFWYQQALGQGPEFLTYFQNEAQLDKSGLPSDRFFAERPEGSVSTLKIQRTQQEDSAVYLCASSLDYYEQYFGPGTRLTVT.

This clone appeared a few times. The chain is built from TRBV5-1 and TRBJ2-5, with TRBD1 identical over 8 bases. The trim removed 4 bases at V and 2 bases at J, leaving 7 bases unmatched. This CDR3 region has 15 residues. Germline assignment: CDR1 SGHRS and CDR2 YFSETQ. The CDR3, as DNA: TGCGCCAGCAGCGACCCGAGGACAGGGCAAGAGACCCAGTACTTC. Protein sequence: CASSDPRTGQETQYF.

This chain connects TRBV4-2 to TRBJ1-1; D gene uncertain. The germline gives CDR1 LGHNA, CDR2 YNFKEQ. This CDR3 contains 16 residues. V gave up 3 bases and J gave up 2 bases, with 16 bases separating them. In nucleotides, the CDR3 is TGTGCCAGCAGCCAGGTCCGGTTCACTACTAACACTGAAGCTTTCTTT. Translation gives CASSQVRFTTNTEAFF.

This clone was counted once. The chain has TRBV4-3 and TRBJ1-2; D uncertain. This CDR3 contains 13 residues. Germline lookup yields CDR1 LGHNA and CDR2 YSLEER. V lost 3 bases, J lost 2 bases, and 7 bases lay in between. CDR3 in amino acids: CASSQEENYGYTF. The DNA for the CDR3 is TGCGCCAGCAGCCAGGAGGAAAACTATGGCTACACCTTC.

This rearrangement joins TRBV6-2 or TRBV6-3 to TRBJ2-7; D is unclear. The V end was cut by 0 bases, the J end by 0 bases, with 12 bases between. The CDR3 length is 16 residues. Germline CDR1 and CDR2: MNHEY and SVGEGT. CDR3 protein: CASSYSWSPLSYEQYF. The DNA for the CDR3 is TGTGCCAGCAGTTACTCGTGGAGTCCCCTCTCCTACGAGCAGTACTTC.

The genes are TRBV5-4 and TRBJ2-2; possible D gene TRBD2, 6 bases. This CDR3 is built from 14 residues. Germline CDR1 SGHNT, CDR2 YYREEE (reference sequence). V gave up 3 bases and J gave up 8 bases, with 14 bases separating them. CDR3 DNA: TGTGCCAGCAGCTCAGACTTGAGCGGGGGGGAGCTGTTTTTT. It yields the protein CASSSDLSGGELFF.

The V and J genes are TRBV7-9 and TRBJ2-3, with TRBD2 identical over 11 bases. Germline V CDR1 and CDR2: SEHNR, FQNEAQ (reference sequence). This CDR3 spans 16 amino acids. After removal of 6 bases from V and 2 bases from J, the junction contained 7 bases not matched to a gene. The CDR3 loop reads CASRVAGGPHTDTQYF. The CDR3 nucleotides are TGTGCCAGCAGGGTAGCGGGAGGGCCTCACACAGATACGCAGTATTTT.

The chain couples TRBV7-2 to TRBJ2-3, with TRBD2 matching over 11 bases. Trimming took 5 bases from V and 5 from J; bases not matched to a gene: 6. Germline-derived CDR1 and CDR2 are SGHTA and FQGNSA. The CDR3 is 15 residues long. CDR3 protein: CASSPTSGVGDTQYF. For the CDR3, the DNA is TGTGCCAGCAGCCCGACTAGCGGGGTGGGAGATACGCAGTATTTT.

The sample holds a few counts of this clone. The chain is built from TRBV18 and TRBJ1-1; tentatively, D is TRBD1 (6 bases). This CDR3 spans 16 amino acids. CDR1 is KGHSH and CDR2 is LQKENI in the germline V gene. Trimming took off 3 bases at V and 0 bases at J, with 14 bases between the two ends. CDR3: CASSPGRGIMNTEAFF. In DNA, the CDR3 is TGTGCCAGCTCACCGGGGAGGGGGATAATGAACACTGAAGCTTTCTTT.

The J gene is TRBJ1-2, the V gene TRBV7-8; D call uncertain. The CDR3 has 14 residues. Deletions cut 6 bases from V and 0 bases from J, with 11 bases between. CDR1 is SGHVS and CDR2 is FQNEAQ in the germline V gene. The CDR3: CASSNEPSNYGYTF. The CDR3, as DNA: TGTGCCAGCAGTAATGAGCCTTCTAACTATGGCTACACCTTC.

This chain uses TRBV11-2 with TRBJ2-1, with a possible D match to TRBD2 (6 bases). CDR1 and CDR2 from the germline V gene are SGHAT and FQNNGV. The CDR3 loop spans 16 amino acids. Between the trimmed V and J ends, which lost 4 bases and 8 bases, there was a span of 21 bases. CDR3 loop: CASSSRSSPGGYEQFF. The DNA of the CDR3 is TGTGCCAGCAGCTCGAGATCTTCCCCCGGGGGTTATGAGCAGTTCTTC. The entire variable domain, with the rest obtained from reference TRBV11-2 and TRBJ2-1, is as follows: EAGVAQSPRYKIIEKRQSVAFWCNPISGHATLYWYQQILGQGPKLLIQFQNNGVVDDSQLPKDRFSAERLKGVDSTLKIQPAKLEDSAVYLCASSSRSSPGGYEQFFGPGTRLTVL.

The CDR3 DNA reads TGTGCCAGCAGTTACAGGGGCCCAATTTGGTCACCCCTCCACTTT. Translating it yields CASSYRGPIWSPLHF. The J gene is TRBJ1-6, the V gene TRBV6-2 or TRBV6-3; D is possibly TRBD1 (5 bases). With 2 bases removed from V and 10 bases from J, the gap between germline ends came to 15 bases. The germline CDR1 and CDR2 sequences are MNHEY and SVGEGT. The CDR3 extends over 15 amino acids.

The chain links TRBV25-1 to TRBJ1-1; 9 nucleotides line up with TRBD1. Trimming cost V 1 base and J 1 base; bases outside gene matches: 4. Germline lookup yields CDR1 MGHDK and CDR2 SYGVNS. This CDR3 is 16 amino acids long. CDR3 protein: CASSEWDRATNTEAFF. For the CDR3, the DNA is TGTGCCAGCAGTGAATGGGACAGGGCTACGAACACTGAAGCTTTCTTT.